This T cell receptor (beta chain) was documented in a study of blood T cell repertoires in COVID-19. Only in-frame clones appear in the TCRdb table, and some are missing; sequencing was by immunoSEQ multiplex PCR. The table lists 150,000 or so clones, approximately 84% of them singletons. Germline V lookup: CDR1 LGHDT, CDR2 YNNKEL (reference sequence). This CDR3 spans 14 amino acids. V was shortened by 4 bases and J by 2 bases, with 8 bases between the two germline ends. Sequenced: peripheral blood. The clonotype comes from a woman aged 45 to 65 with COVID-19, enrolled during active disease. The chain has TRBV3-1 (or the pseudogene TRBV3-2) and TRBJ1-4, with no clear D. CDR3 nucleotides: TGTGCCAGCAGCCCCCTGTATACTAATGAAAAACTGTTTTTT. The encoded protein is CASSPLYTNEKLFF.